This entry lists 5 T cell receptor beta chains sequenced from one sample in a study of glioma-infiltrating T cells after dendritic cell vaccination. Noted time point: after dendritic cell vaccination, including at tumor progression/relapse. TCRdb's table, derived via immunoSEQ multiplex PCR, lists solely in-frame clones and lacks some. The table shows about 87,000 clones, with roughly four fifths occurring only once. The sample was blood, taken after dendritic cell vaccination. These receptors were taken from a human donor with glioblastoma.

The gene calls are TRBV5-1 and TRBJ1-4; 7 bases map to TRBD1. Per germline, CDR1 SGHRS and CDR2 YFSETQ. The CDR3 sequence is 15 residues long. Losses at the gene ends were 4 bases for V and 2 bases for J; bases not matched to a gene: 5. CDR3 sequence reads: CASSPGTDTNEKLFF. As DNA, the CDR3 is TGCGCCAGCAGCCCGGGGACAGACACTAATGAAAAACTGTTTTTT.

The table lists this clone with a few counts. This chain joins TRBV5-5 and TRBJ1-2, with TRBD1 identical over 7 bases. Germline values: CDR1 SGHKS, CDR2 YYEKEE (reference sequence). The CDR3 is made up of 13 amino acids. Trimming removed 3 bases from V and 4 bases from J; junction bases left unmatched: 3. Here the CDR3 reads CASSWGQSYGYTF. The CDR3 DNA reads TGTGCCAGCAGCTGGGGACAGTCCTATGGCTACACCTTC.

The V and J genes are TRBV30 and TRBJ1-2; perhaps TRBD1 as D (5 bases). The CDR3 consists of 12 residues. The V and J ends lost 2 bases and 4 bases respectively, with 8 bases between them. From germline, CDR1 is GTSNPN and CDR2 SVGIG (reference sequence). CDR3 amino acids: CAWSPGGYGYTF. CDR3 bases: TGTGCCTGGAGTCCCGGGGGCTATGGCTACACCTTC.

The chain combines TRBV30 with TRBJ2-3; D perhaps matches TRBD2 (6 bases). Germline CDR1 reads GTSNPN; CDR2 reads SVGIG (reference sequence). The ends were cut back, 3 bases at V and 3 bases at J, with 10 bases in the middle. The CDR3 runs to 13 residues. The CDR3 bases are TGTGCCTGGAGGGGCGGGGCTACAGATACGCAGTATTTT. It specifies CAWRGGATDTQYF.

This clone has just one count. The V call is TRBV28, the J call TRBJ1-2, with D tentatively TRBD1 (6 bases). Germline CDR1 reads MDHEN; CDR2 reads SYDVKM. V dropped 8 bases and J dropped 1 base, with 14 bases sitting between them. The CDR3 contains 14 residues. DNA for the CDR3: TGTGCCAGCCGATTGGGGGCGAATAACTATGGCTACACCTTC. It encodes CASRLGANNYGYTF.